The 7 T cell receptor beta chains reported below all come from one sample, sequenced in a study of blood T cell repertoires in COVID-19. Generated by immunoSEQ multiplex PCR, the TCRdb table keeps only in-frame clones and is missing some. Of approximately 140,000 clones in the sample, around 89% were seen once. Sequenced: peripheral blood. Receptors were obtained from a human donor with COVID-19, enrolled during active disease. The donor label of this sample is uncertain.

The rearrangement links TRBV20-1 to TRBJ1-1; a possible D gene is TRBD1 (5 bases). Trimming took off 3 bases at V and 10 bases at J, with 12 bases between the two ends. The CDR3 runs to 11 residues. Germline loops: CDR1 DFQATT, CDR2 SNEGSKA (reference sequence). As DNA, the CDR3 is TGCAGTGCTAGGGGGACTCCGGGAGCTTTCTTT. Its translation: CSARGTPGAFF.

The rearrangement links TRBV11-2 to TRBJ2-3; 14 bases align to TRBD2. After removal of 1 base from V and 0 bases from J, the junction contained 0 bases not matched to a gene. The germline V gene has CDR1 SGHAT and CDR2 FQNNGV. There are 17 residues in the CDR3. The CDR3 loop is CASSLGTSGGSTDTQYF. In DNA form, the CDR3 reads TGTGCCAGCAGCTTAGGGACTAGCGGGGGGAGCACAGATACGCAGTATTTT.

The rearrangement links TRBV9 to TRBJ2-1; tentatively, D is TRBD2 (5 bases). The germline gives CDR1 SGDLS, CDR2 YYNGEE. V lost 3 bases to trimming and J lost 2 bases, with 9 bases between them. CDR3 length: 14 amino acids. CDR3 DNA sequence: TGTGCCAGCAGCGGGGGAGATCCCTACAATGAGCAGTTCTTC. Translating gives CASSGGDPYNEQFF.

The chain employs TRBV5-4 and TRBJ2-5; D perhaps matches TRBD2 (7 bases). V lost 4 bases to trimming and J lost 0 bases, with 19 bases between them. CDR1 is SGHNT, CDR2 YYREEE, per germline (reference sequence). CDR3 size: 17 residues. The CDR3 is CASSPTKGGGDQETQYF. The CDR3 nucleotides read TGTGCCAGCAGCCCCACGAAGGGAGGGGGGGACCAAGAGACCCAGTACTTC.

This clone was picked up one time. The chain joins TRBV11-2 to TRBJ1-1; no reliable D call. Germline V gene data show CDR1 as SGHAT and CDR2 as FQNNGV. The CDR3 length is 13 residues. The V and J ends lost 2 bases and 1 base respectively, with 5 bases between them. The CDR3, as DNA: TGTGCCAGCAGCTTAAGACAGAACACTGAAGCTTTCTTT. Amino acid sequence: CASSLRQNTEAFF. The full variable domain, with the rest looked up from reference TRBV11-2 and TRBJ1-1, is EAGVAQSPRYKIIEKRQSVAFWCNPISGHATLYWYQQILGQGPKLLIQFQNNGVVDDSQLPKDRFSAERLKGVDSTLKIQPAKLEDSAVYLCASSLRQNTEAFFGQGTRLTVV.

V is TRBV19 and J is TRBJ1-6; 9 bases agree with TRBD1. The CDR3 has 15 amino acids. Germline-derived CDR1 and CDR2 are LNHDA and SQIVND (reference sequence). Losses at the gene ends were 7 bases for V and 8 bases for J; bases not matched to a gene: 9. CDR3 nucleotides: TGTGCCAGTACCTCCGGGACAGGGACTCATTCACCCCTCCACTTT. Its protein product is CASTSGTGTHSPLHF.

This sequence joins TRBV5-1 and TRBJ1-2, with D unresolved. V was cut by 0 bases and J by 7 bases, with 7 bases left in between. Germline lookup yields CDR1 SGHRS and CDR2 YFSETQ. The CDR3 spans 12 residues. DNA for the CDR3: TGCGCCAGCAGCTTGGACTCCGGTGGCTACACCTTC. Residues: CASSLDSGGYTF.